The rows below give T cell receptor beta chains drawn from one sample of a study of T cell responses to AZD1222 COVID-19 vaccine. TCRdb keeps only in-frame clones here, not all; method: immunoSEQ multiplex PCR. The sample has approximately 80,000 clones, approximately 85% seen once. The specimen comprised peripheral blood, sampled 28 days after the second AZD1222 dose. The origin of the receptors is an adult who received the AZD1222 COVID-19 vaccine. CDR3s leave out the opening cysteine and the closing phenylalanine or tryptophan. Each record gives: V gene, J gene, clone size, CDR3 protein. Clone size is not always given. Where it is, it says once, few, many or a class for expanded clones.

TRBV7-2	TRBJ2-1	.	ASSLVFTSGTYNEQF
TRBV30	TRBJ1-5	.	AWSFTPGQGAGGNQPQH
TRBV9	TRBJ2-3	.	ASSAQGRPDTQY
TRBV12-3/TRBV12-4	TRBJ2-1	.	ASSALGRGEQF
TRBV18	TRBJ2-1	.	ASSPGTWTGGPNEQF
TRBV6-2/TRBV6-3	TRBJ1-2	.	ASSWTGPPNYGYT
TRBV18	TRBJ2-1	once	ASSVGGRITPYNEQF
TRBV6-1	TRBJ2-2	.	ASSEIGGGGELF
TRBV4-3	TRBJ1-4	.	ASSQDQGPNEKLF
TRBV6-5	TRBJ1-5	many	ASSLTGTSNQPQH
TRBV30	TRBJ2-4	.	AWSGTSRAKNIQY
TRBV23-1	TRBJ1-2	.	ASSRSPGGYPALYGYT
TRBV6-1	TRBJ1-5	once	ASSEARLNQPQH
TRBV7-8	TRBJ2-3	.	ASSTRTGGDTQY
TRBV28	TRBJ1-5	.	ASSSHSRHSNQPQH
TRBV6-5	TRBJ2-1	.	ASTRGQEGYNEQF
TRBV19	TRBJ2-1	.	ASSRTSGTQTYEQF
TRBV7-2	TRBJ2-5	.	ASSRAPWVSETQY
TRBV24-1	TRBJ1-2	once	ATHQGSDGYT
TRBV30	TRBJ1-6	.	ACQPGVTYNSPLH
TRBV5-4	TRBJ2-7	.	ASSLQGPGSYEQY
TRBV4-3	TRBJ1-1	.	ASSQEDRMNTEAF
TRBV7-9	TRBJ2-6	few	ASSPGLAGTRGANVLT
TRBV5-8	TRBJ1-1	.	ASSTQMAEAF
TRBV6-5	TRBJ1-3	.	ASSYAGGYSGNTIY
TRBV6-6	TRBJ1-2	.	ASSYRGQNYGYT
TRBV29-1	TRBJ1-1	once	SVGGTGTEAF
TRBV18	TRBJ2-6	.	ASSPRTSGANVLT
TRBV24-1	TRBJ2-5	.	ATSETGSGKETQY
TRBV7-2	TRBJ2-2	.	ASRIGENGELF
TRBV10-1	TRBJ2-2	.	ASSLRGEEGLEVTGELF
TRBV7-9	TRBJ2-1	.	ASSLTFEREVNEQF
TRBV4-2	TRBJ2-5	.	ASSQDWLAGQETQY
TRBV18	TRBJ1-1	.	ASSPGQGGNTEAF
TRBV7-2	TRBJ1-6	.	ASSLALGGVH
TRBV9	TRBJ1-3	few	ASSVAYGDTIY
TRBV5-6	TRBJ1-2	.	ASSLERGSGYT
TRBV28	TRBJ1-2	.	ASTRGNGYT
TRBV5-6	TRBJ1-3	.	ASSLKGGGNTIY
TRBV10-3	TRBJ1-2	.	AITEVDGYGYT
TRBV5-8	TRBJ1-2	.	ASSSLSGWLT
TRBV19	TRBJ1-1	.	ASNPSMNTEAF